A single sample gave rise to the 27 T cell receptor beta chains below, sequenced in a study of cytomegalovirus exposure and HLA in healthy donors (dated by TCRdb to 2016 to 2017). Receptor libraries were prepared by the immunoSEQ multiplex PCR assay. TCRdb retrieved this table from immuneACCESS and kept in-frame rearrangements only. Not all clones are present; in checked studies, unresolved V genes account for under half, and no reason is known for the remainder. The sample profile shows 150,000 to 200,000 clones; 86% of them were found once. The leading ten clones occupy 6.5% to 7.5% of the sample. Specimen: PBMCs. The receptors were gathered from a man aged 25-45 years in good health and CMV-seropositive.

This clone was observed once. The rearrangement joins TRBV19 to TRBJ2-5; 8 bases are a match to TRBD2. With 6 bases clipped from V and 2 bases from J, the junction kept 5 bases outside the gene matches. The CDR3 runs to 14 residues. Looked up from germline, CDR1 is LNHDA and CDR2 is SQIVND (reference sequence). The CDR3 bases are TGTGCCAGTAGAATGATAGCGGGGCAAGAGACCCAGTACTTC. Amino acid sequence: CASRMIAGQETQYF. The full variable domain, with the rest looked up from reference TRBV19 and TRBJ2-5, is DGGITQSPKYLFRKEGQNVTLSCEQNLNHDAMYWYRQDPGQGLRLIYYSQIVNDFQKGDIAEGYSVSREKKESFPLTVTSAQKNPTAFYLCASRMIAGQETQYFGPGTRLLVL.

This clone was counted a few times. The rearrangement uses TRBV20-1 and TRBJ2-3; D might be TRBD2 (5 bases). V lost 6 bases, J lost 11 bases, and 12 bases lay in between. Per germline, CDR1 DFQATT and CDR2 SNEGSKA (reference sequence). There are 10 residues in the CDR3. The CDR3 nucleotides are TGCAGTGCCCACTGGGGAGTGCAGTATTTT. This sequence encodes CSAHWGVQYF.

This clone was observed a few times. This rearrangement joins TRBV6-4 to TRBJ2-3, with 9 bases fitting TRBD1. The CDR3 runs 16 residues. CDR1 and CDR2 (germline): MRHNA, SNTAGT. V dropped 2 bases and J dropped 2; count of bases not matched to a gene: 5. This chain's CDR3 is CASSDGQGTHTDTQYF. DNA of the CDR3: TGTGCCAGCAGTGACGGACAGGGGACACACACAGATACGCAGTATTTT.

The CDR3 reads CASSQGGLDDNEQFF. The DNA for the CDR3 is TGTGCCAGCAGCCAAGGGGGACTAGACGACAATGAGCAGTTCTTC. V and J are TRBV4-2 and TRBJ2-1, with 8 bases identical to TRBD2. Germline CDR1 reads LGHNA; CDR2 reads YNFKEQ. The CDR3 length is 15 residues. With 1 base clipped from V and 5 bases from J, the junction kept 4 bases outside the gene matches.

This clone was observed once. The V and J genes are TRBV15 and TRBJ2-3; tentatively, D is TRBD2 (5 bases). Looked up from germline, CDR1 is LNHNV and CDR2 is YYDKDF (reference sequence). V shed 5 bases and J shed 2 bases, with 11 bases lying between them. The CDR3 sequence is 14 residues long. This chain's CDR3 is CATSPEEATDTQYF. Here the CDR3 DNA reads TGTGCCACCAGCCCCGAGGAGGCCACAGATACGCAGTATTTT. The entire variable domain, with the rest obtained from reference TRBV15 and TRBJ2-3, is as follows: DAMVIQNPRYQVTQFGKPVTLSCSQTLNHNVMYWYQQKSSQAPKLLFHYYDKDFNNEADTPDNFQSRRPNTSFCFLDIRSPGLGDTAMYLCATSPEEATDTQYFGPGTRLTVL.

The genes are TRBV14 and TRBJ2-7; a possible D gene is TRBD1 (6 bases). CDR3 size: 15 residues. V lost 4 bases, J lost 3 bases, and 16 bases lay in between. Germline V gene sequence: CDR1 SGHDN, CDR2 FVKESK. For the CDR3, the DNA is TGTGCCAGCAGCCTGCCGGGACACCTACGCTACGAGCAGTACTTC. Encoded protein: CASSLPGHLRYEQYF.

Only a few counts were recorded for this clone. The genes are TRBV7-2 and TRBJ2-2; 7 positions match TRBD2. V was clipped by 1 base and J by 6 bases; unmatched bases: 14. Germline-derived CDR1 and CDR2 are SGHTA and FQGNSA. The CDR3 runs to 18 residues. CDR3 residues: CASSLVGRGLGSAGELFF. DNA of the CDR3: TGTGCCAGCAGCTTAGTCGGGAGAGGACTAGGGAGCGCCGGGGAGCTGTTTTTT.

CDR3 coding DNA: TGTGCCAGCAGCTTAGAGGTAGCCGAGCAGTTCTTC. The encoded protein is CASSLEVAEQFF. V usage is TRBV7-2 and J usage is TRBJ2-1; D gene ambiguous. The CDR3 has 12 residues. Germline loops: CDR1 SGHTA, CDR2 FQGNSA. V lost 1 base, J lost 10 bases, and 8 bases lay in between. The full variable domain, in which reference TRBV7-2 and TRBJ2-1 provide the parts outside the CDR3, is GAGVSQSPSNKVTEKGKDVELRCDPISGHTALYWYRQSLGQGLEFLIYFQGNSAPDKSGLPSDRFSAERTGGSVSTLTIQRTQQEDSAVYLCASSLEVAEQFFGPGTRLTVL.

The rearrangement links TRBV27 to TRBJ1-4, with no clear D. The CDR3 is 11 residues long. Germline V gives CDR1 MNHEY, CDR2 SMNVEV (reference sequence). V lost 6 bases and J 6 bases, leaving 5 bases between the germline ends. CDR3 nucleotides: TGTGCCAGCAGGAGAGATGAAAAACTGTTTTTT. Translating gives CASRRDEKLFF.

The V gene is TRBV2, the J gene TRBJ2-3, with D hard to call. Germline V lookup: CDR1 SNHLY, CDR2 FYNNEI. V gave up 6 bases and J gave up 8 bases, with 12 bases separating them. This CDR3 has 12 residues. This CDR3 reads CASRLPLGTQYF. The DNA of the CDR3 is TGTGCCAGCAGACTCCCCCTGGGTACGCAGTATTTT.

Of note for this clone: This CDR3 is also generated by other DNA sequences in the sample. CDR3 sequence reads: CASSVGDRGAYEQYF. The CDR3, as DNA: TGTGCCAGCAGCGTAGGAGACAGGGGAGCCTACGAGCAGTACTTC. The rearrangement uses TRBV9 and TRBJ2-7; 8 nucleotides match TRBD1. CDR3 length: 15 residues. Germline trimming cut 0 bases from V and 2 bases from J; bases unmatched to any gene: 4. CDR1 SGDLS and CDR2 YYNGEE come from the germline V gene.

This sequence joins TRBV5-1 and TRBJ2-7, with D tentatively TRBD1 (5 bases). V lost 4 bases and J 0 bases, leaving 17 bases between the germline ends. Germline assignment: CDR1 SGHRS and CDR2 YFSETQ. This CDR3 contains 16 residues. The CDR3 loop is CASSPGHDLSSYEQYF. For the CDR3, the DNA is TGCGCCAGCAGCCCCGGACACGATCTGAGCTCCTACGAGCAGTACTTC.

V gene TRBV10-3 combines with J gene TRBJ1-1; weak D call: TRBD1 (5 bases). Trimming cost V 5 bases and J 1 base, with 5 bases left between them. Germline values: CDR1 ENHRY, CDR2 SYGVKD. The CDR3 spans 12 residues. The CDR3 nucleotides read TGTGCCATCAGTACAGGGAACACTGAAGCTTTCTTT. Translation: CAISTGNTEAFF.

With respect to this clone: Other DNA sequences from this sample encode an identical CDR3 as well. The rearrangement joins TRBV6-1 to TRBJ2-3; TRBD2 aligns across 11 bases. V shed 6 bases, J shed 3 bases, and the junction held 2 bases outside the gene matches. Germline assignment: CDR1 MNHNS and CDR2 SASEGT. The CDR3 is 14 residues long. CDR3 protein: CASSLAGGTDTQYF. CDR3 coding DNA: TGTGCCAGCAGCCTAGCGGGGGGTACAGATACGCAGTATTTT.

V gene TRBV25-1 combines with J gene TRBJ1-2; D unclear. Germline V CDR1 and CDR2: MGHDK, SYGVNS. The CDR3 has 12 amino acids. The V and J ends lost 4 bases and 0 bases respectively, with 3 bases between them. CDR3 nucleotides: TGTGCCAGCAGTGCAACTAACTATGGCTACACCTTC. It codes for CASSATNYGYTF.

There are a few counts of this clone. This chain connects TRBV28 to TRBJ2-6; D is tentatively TRBD1 or TRBD2 (6 bases each). The CDR3 runs 16 residues. CDR1 and CDR2 (germline): MDHEN, SYDVKM. V was clipped by 8 bases and J by 0 bases, with 14 bases between them. The CDR3 DNA sequence: TGTGCCAGCGGAGGGGGGATCAACTCTGGGGCCAACGTCCTGACTTTC. Encoded protein: CASGGGINSGANVLTF.

This clone is deemed medium-sized. CDR3: CASAVTEPGLANEQFF. The DNA of the CDR3 is TGTGCCAGCGCCGTGACAGAGCCGGGACTAGCTAATGAGCAGTTCTTC. The chain couples TRBV9 to TRBJ2-1; 9 bases map to TRBD2. The germline V gene encodes CDR1 SGDLS and CDR2 YYNGEE. V lost 7 bases, J lost 7 bases, and 15 bases stayed unmatched. The CDR3 runs to 16 residues.

The genes are TRBV7-2 and TRBJ1-3, with a weak D call TRBD1 (6 bases). The V end was cut by 4 bases, the J end by 0 bases, with 13 bases between. This CDR3 is built from 16 residues. Germline CDR1 SGHTA, CDR2 FQGNSA. As DNA, the CDR3 is TGTGCCAGCAGCTCTTCCGGGACAAGCTCTGGAAACACCATATATTTT. This encodes CASSSSGTSSGNTIYF.

V usage is TRBV13 and J usage is TRBJ1-5, with D hard to call. The CDR3 is made up of 14 amino acids. CDR1 is PRHDT and CDR2 is FYEKMQ in the germline V gene (reference sequence). Trimming took 5 bases from V and 1 from J, leaving 9 bases between them. CDR3 protein: CASSLGVSNQPQHF. CDR3 sequence (DNA): TGTGCCAGCAGCCTGGGAGTAAGCAATCAGCCCCAGCATTTT.

This clone was seen once. The gene calls are TRBV10-3 and TRBJ1-6; D is ambiguous. The CDR3 sequence is 15 residues long. Per the germline V gene, CDR1 is ENHRY and CDR2 is SYGVKD. V lost 5 bases and J lost 0, with 8 bases in between. CDR3 nucleotides: TGTGCCATCAGTATGGAGAGCTCCTATAATTCACCCCTCCACTTT. Translating gives CAISMESSYNSPLHF.

This clone was seen only once. The chain uses TRBV2 and TRBJ2-7; 7 bases match TRBD2. From germline, CDR1 is SNHLY and CDR2 FYNNEI. The CDR3 has 13 amino acids. V gave up 6 bases and J gave up 1 base; unmatched junction bases: 3. As DNA, the CDR3 is TGTGCCAGCAGCGCGGGAGCTTCCTACGAGCAGTACTTC. Its translation: CASSAGASYEQYF.

The CDR3: CSTSGTRRGYTF. The CDR3 bases are TGCAGCACCAGCGGGACACGACGTGGCTACACCTTC. This rearrangement joins TRBV29-1 to TRBJ1-2; the D gene is possibly TRBD1 (6 bases). The CDR3 runs 12 residues. The V gene's germline CDR1 is SQVTM and CDR2 ANQGSEA. V was clipped by 8 bases and J by 7 bases, with 17 bases between them.

As concerns this clone: One junction end disagrees with the germline gene, perhaps due to a read error. V and J are TRBV6-1 and TRBJ1-2; 9 bases agree with TRBD1. The germline V gene has CDR1 MNHNS and CDR2 SASEGT. The CDR3 consists of 10 residues. CDR3: CASTPGTGIF. Written as DNA, the CDR3 is TGTGCCAGCACCCCCGGGACAGGGATCTTC.

The chain combines TRBV25-1 with TRBJ2-1, with a weak D call TRBD2 (6 bases). Trimming left V 0 bases short and J 4 bases short, with 19 bases between. CDR3 length: 18 residues. The germline CDR1 and CDR2 sequences are MGHDK and SYGVNS. CDR3 in amino acids: CASSEYGGANGRYNEQFF. As DNA, the CDR3 is TGTGCCAGCAGTGAATATGGAGGGGCGAACGGGAGATACAATGAGCAGTTCTTC.

V and J are TRBV5-1 and TRBJ1-1; 8 nucleotides line up with TRBD1. The germline V gene has CDR1 SGHRS and CDR2 YFSETQ. The CDR3 is 14 amino acids. J was trimmed by 4 bases and V by 3 bases; bases with no gene match: 5. The CDR3 spells CASSWTGTSTEAFF. For the CDR3, the DNA is TGCGCCAGCAGCTGGACAGGGACGAGCACTGAAGCTTTCTTT.

The chain links TRBV7-8 to TRBJ2-1; the D gene is possibly TRBD1 (6 bases). Between the trimmed V and J ends, which lost 2 bases and 7 bases, there was a span of 12 bases. CDR1 is SGHVS and CDR2 is FQNEAQ in the germline V gene. The CDR3 consists of 14 residues. The CDR3 bases are TGTGCCAGCAGCTTAAAACTTACAGGGAATGAGCAGTTCTTC. This translates into CASSLKLTGNEQFF.

This clone was detected only once. The rearrangement uses TRBV6-5 and TRBJ2-5, with D uncertain. CDR3 size: 15 residues. CDR1 is MNHEY, CDR2 SVGAGI, per germline. V shed 4 bases and J shed 1 base, with 13 bases lying between them. The CDR3 DNA reads as TGTGCCAGCAGTTTCGGGCTTCTCCCCCAAGAGACCCAGTACTTC. It specifies CASSFGLLPQETQYF.